These T cell receptor beta chains were read from a single sample in a study of sequential checkpoint blockade in melanoma. The repertoire was sequenced with immunoSEQ multiplex PCR; TCRdb's copy has only in-frame clones and lacks some. The table lists under 1,000 clones, 25% to 30% of them singletons. The sequencing here drew on tumor tissue (inferred from file names), taken from a patient given nivolumab and ipilimumab in sequence. The receptor set was obtained from a human donor with melanoma. The conserved cysteine and the conserved F or W are not part of the CDR3 here. Rows may omit the clone size; those that give it use once, few, many or a size class.

size,V,CDR3
NA,TRBV19,ASAPSWGQETQY
NA,TRBV12-2,AGLRRGVADTQY
medium-sized,TRBV12-2,AILGLAGLTYEQY
NA,TRBV28,ASSLKGTGLTYNEQF
NA,TRBV30,AWSGSATGANTEAF
NA,TRBV18,ASSPGVGLVGYT
NA,TRBV6-8,ASSWTAPSYEQY
medium-sized,TRBV6-8,ASSFEKNIQY
medium-sized,TRBV11-3,ASSLSIRADTEAF
medium-sized,TRBV11-3,ASSPGTLSGRETQY
once,TRBV28,ASTPRSGYEQY
NA,TRBV19,ASSIFGGVYEQY
large,TRBV11-3,ASSLGKGKNTEAF
few,TRBV9,ASSVGPNYGYT
few,TRBV6-8,ASKEGLPPNYGYT
NA,TRBV5-1,ASSRVAGSTGELF
NA,TRBV12-5,ASGFGGGGSDTQY
few,TRBV11-3,ASSPRGTANIQY
NA,TRBV25-1,ASSDATTYHEKLF
few,TRBV6-8,ASSDAISGTQESYEQY
NA,TRBV6-8,ASSQELQYEQY
few,TRBV5-1,ASSLPLSTDTQY
NA,TRBV6-8,ASKTLLGGGATDTQY
few,TRBV4-1,ASSPPGPYEQY
few,TRBV11-3,ASSNHRGQDEQY
NA,TRBV5-1,ASSLVGGPNTEAF
NA,TRBV19,ASSMSQNTGELF
few,TRBV11-3,ASSPGGTAYGYT
NA,TRBV29-1,SVLRQYTGELF
NA,TRBV14,ASSQAWDPYNEQF
few,TRBV6-8,ASSYWGQGPGNTIY
NA,TRBV11-3,ASSLDPTYNEQF
NA,TRBV15,ATSRGARGNQPQH
few,TRBV6-8,ASKGTNYGYT
NA,TRBV18,ASSPTGSSTNEKLF
few,TRBV10-2,ASSERGMNTEAF
NA,TRBV5-1,ASSPVGGGNQPQH
NA,TRBV6-8,ASSSRQLYGYT
NA,TRBV6-8,ASSGRTGRGEKLF
NA,TRBV1,ASSPEYTDTQY
NA,TRBV5-1,ASSLAVYNSPLH
NA,TRBV30,AGGLGETQY
NA,TRBV19,ASKGGGRGFYNEQF
hyperexpanded,TRBV15,ATSTVSGGPENEKLF
medium-sized,TRBV7-7,ASSLGGRAEYGYT
few,TRBV15,ASSLTGQSYEQY
few,TRBV10-3,AISETQGEIYEQY
few,TRBV6-8,AISQGTGEVGGYT
NA,TRBV19,ASSIGEGTNYGYT